Below, 28 T cell receptor beta chains from the same sample are listed, as sequenced in a study of cytomegalovirus exposure and HLA in healthy donors. TCRdb's table, derived via immunoSEQ multiplex PCR, lists solely in-frame clones and lacks some. The sample records 150,000 to 200,000 clones, around 84% being singletons. Material for sequencing was PBMCs. These receptor sequences come from a young man in good health and CMV-seropositive.

The chain links TRBV28 to TRBJ2-5, with 11 nucleotides matching TRBD2. The CDR3 length is 14 residues. The junction had 8 bases not matched to a gene; V was cut back by 10 bases and J by 4 bases. Germline V gene lookup returns CDR1 MDHEN and CDR2 SYDVKM. This chain's CDR3 is CATSLSGGAETQYF. The CDR3 nucleotides read TGTGCCACCTCCCTTAGCGGGGGGGCAGAGACCCAGTACTTC. Complete variable domain (other parts from reference TRBV28 and TRBJ2-5): DVKVTQSSRYLVKRTGEKVFLECVQDMDHENMFWYRQDPGLGLRLIYFSYDVKMKEKGDIPEGYSVSREKKERFSLILESASTNQTSMYLCATSLSGGAETQYFGPGTRLLVL.

In DNA, the CDR3 is TGTGCCAGCACCCTGGGCTCTAGCACAGATACGCAGTATTTT. Residues: CASTLGSSTDTQYF. The chain employs TRBV27 and TRBJ2-3, with no clear D. The ends were cut back, 7 bases at V and 0 bases at J, with 11 bases in the middle. This CDR3 has 14 residues. Germline V gene lookup returns CDR1 MNHEY and CDR2 SMNVEV (reference sequence).

The rearrangement links TRBV9 to TRBJ2-7; a weak D match, TRBD2 (7 bases). V shed 3 bases and J shed 3 bases, with 13 bases lying between them. The CDR3 is made up of 14 amino acids. CDR1 and CDR2 (germline): SGDLS, YYNGEE. The CDR3 region has the DNA TGTGCCAGCAGCGCGGGGGGCACTGGCTACGAGCAGTACTTC. Translating gives CASSAGGTGYEQYF.

This rearrangement joins TRBV18 to TRBJ2-6, with D unclear. The germline CDR1 and CDR2 sequences are KGHSH and LQKENI. Trimming pared 2 bases from V and 0 bases from J, leaving 8 bases between. The CDR3 contains 16 residues. The CDR3 DNA reads TGTGCCAGCTCACCAGTTCGAGCCTCTGGGGCCAACGTCCTGACTTTC. Protein: CASSPVRASGANVLTF.

This clone was detected once. V gene TRBV27 combines with J gene TRBJ2-1; D possibly corresponds to TRBD2 (5 bases). Germline V lookup: CDR1 MNHEY, CDR2 SMNVEV (reference sequence). V shed 2 bases and J shed 10 bases, with 6 bases lying between them. This CDR3 has 11 amino acids. The CDR3, as DNA: TGTGCCAGCAGTTTACGGGGAGAGCAGTTCTTC. It is translated as CASSLRGEQFF.

V gene TRBV9 combines with J gene TRBJ2-7; TRBD1 matches at 7 bases. Germline V gives CDR1 SGDLS, CDR2 YYNGEE. CDR3 size: 14 residues. The V gene end was trimmed by 0 bases and the J gene end by 3 bases; junction bases not matched to a gene: 3. The CDR3 sequence is CASSVGSGGYEQYF. DNA for the CDR3: TGTGCCAGCAGCGTAGGGTCAGGGGGCTACGAGCAGTACTTC.

This chain joins TRBV18 and TRBJ1-2; maybe TRBD1 (5 bases). Germline CDR1 is KGHSH and CDR2 is LQKENI. The CDR3 covers 13 residues. V was shortened by 1 base and J by 2 bases, with 5 bases between the two germline ends. The CDR3 nucleotides read TGTGCCAGCTCACCACGACAGAACTATGGCTACACCTTC. Protein: CASSPRQNYGYTF.

The rearrangement joins TRBV18 to TRBJ1-1; D remains ambiguous. Per germline, CDR1 KGHSH and CDR2 LQKENI. The CDR3 is made up of 16 amino acids. The ends were cut back, 0 bases at V and 1 base at J, with 12 bases in the middle. The CDR3 reads CASSPPNPTENTEAFF. CDR3 nucleotides: TGTGCCAGCTCACCACCGAATCCTACCGAGAACACTGAAGCTTTCTTT.

This clone has only one observation. The chain joins TRBV5-1 to TRBJ2-2; TRBD1 agrees at 7 bases. The germline V gene has CDR1 SGHRS and CDR2 YFSETQ. With V trimmed by 1 base and J by 5 bases, 2 bases remained unmatched. This CDR3 region has 14 residues. CDR3 sequence (DNA): TGCGCCAGCAGCTTGACAGGGGAGACCGGGGAGCTGTTTTTT. The encoded protein is CASSLTGETGELFF.

The table lists this clone with many counts. The chain uses TRBV7-2 and TRBJ1-4; 7 bases line up with TRBD1. Germline assignment: CDR1 SGHTA and CDR2 FQGNSA. This CDR3 spans 16 amino acids. V lost 2 bases, J lost 5 bases, and 8 bases stayed unmatched. The CDR3 coding sequence is TGTGCCAGCAGCTTACGGGGACAGTCTCCCAATGAAAAACTGTTTTTT. Amino acid sequence: CASSLRGQSPNEKLFF.

A single count supports this clone. The chain has TRBV28 and TRBJ2-3, with D possibly being TRBD1 (6 bases). With 5 bases removed from V and 3 bases from J, the gap between germline ends came to 12 bases. CDR3 length: 14 residues. Germline V gene lookup returns CDR1 MDHEN and CDR2 SYDVKM. The CDR3 spells CASSPSDRTDTQYF. The CDR3, as DNA: TGTGCCAGCAGTCCTTCTGACAGGACAGATACGCAGTATTTT. The entire variable domain, with the rest obtained from reference TRBV28 and TRBJ2-3, is as follows: DVKVTQSSRYLVKRTGEKVFLECVQDMDHENMFWYRQDPGLGLRLIYFSYDVKMKEKGDIPEGYSVSREKKERFSLILESASTNQTSMYLCASSPSDRTDTQYFGPGTRLTVL.

The chain is built from TRBV7-3 and TRBJ2-7, with 13 bases aligning to TRBD2. Germline V gene data show CDR1 as SGHTA and CDR2 as FQGTGA. The CDR3 has 15 amino acids. The trim removed 5 bases at V and 3 bases at J, leaving 4 bases unmatched. The CDR3 nucleotides read TGTGCCAGCAGCGACGGGACTAGCGGGAACTACGAGCAGTACTTC. It translates to CASSDGTSGNYEQYF.

The chain employs TRBV28 and TRBJ2-7; 10 bases line up with TRBD1. J was trimmed by 1 base and V by 5 bases; bases with no gene match: 11. From germline, CDR1 is MDHEN and CDR2 SYDVKM. The CDR3 loop spans 17 amino acids. This CDR3 reads CASSLPGGQGRSYEQYF. DNA of the CDR3: TGTGCCAGCAGTCTCCCAGGGGGACAGGGGCGGTCCTACGAGCAGTACTTC.

The chain has TRBV5-4 and TRBJ2-7; 7 positions agree with TRBD1. Germline CDR1 is SGHNT and CDR2 is YYREEE (reference sequence). Trimming cost V 4 bases and J 2 bases; bases outside gene matches: 9. There are 15 residues in the CDR3. The CDR3 sequence: CASSPDRVGTYEQYF. The CDR3 DNA is TGTGCCAGCAGCCCAGACAGGGTGGGAACCTACGAGCAGTACTTC.

In DNA form, the CDR3 reads TGTGCCAGCAGTTTGAGCACAGGGATCTTCGGCTACACCTTC. Protein sequence: CASSLSTGIFGYTF. The V call is TRBV28, the J call TRBJ1-2; TRBD1 might be the D (6 bases). This CDR3 contains 14 residues. Germline assignment: CDR1 MDHEN and CDR2 SYDVKM. V was shortened by 3 bases and J by 8 bases, with 16 bases between the two germline ends.

The chain links TRBV28 to TRBJ2-7, with TRBD1 matching 9 bases. Per the germline V gene, CDR1 is MDHEN and CDR2 is SYDVKM. The ends lost 5 bases at V and 3 bases at J; junction bases unmatched: 8. The CDR3 runs 15 residues. CDR3: CASSGSGTGNYEQYF. In DNA form, the CDR3 reads TGTGCCAGCAGTGGCTCCGGGACAGGGAACTACGAGCAGTACTTC.

The chain uses TRBV11-2 and TRBJ1-2; TRBD1 might be the D (5 bases). V was pared by 5 bases and J by 8 bases, with 9 bases between. Germline CDR1 is SGHAT and CDR2 is FQNNGV. This CDR3 comprises 11 residues. CDR3 in amino acids: CASSAGGGYTF. DNA of the CDR3: TGTGCCAGCAGCGCCGGGGGGGGCTACACCTTC.

V gene TRBV27 combines with J gene TRBJ2-2; a weak D match, TRBD1 (6 bases). Looked up from germline, CDR1 is MNHEY and CDR2 is SMNVEV (reference sequence). The V and J ends lost 4 bases and 0 bases respectively, with 15 bases between them. The CDR3 contains 17 residues. CDR3 in amino acids: CASSWDLRGANTGELFF. In DNA form, the CDR3 reads TGTGCCAGCAGTTGGGACCTCAGGGGCGCGAACACCGGGGAGCTGTTTTTT.

V usage is TRBV28 and J usage is TRBJ1-5; possibly TRBD1 for D (5 bases). Between the trimmed V and J ends, which lost 3 bases and 1 base, there was a span of 7 bases. Germline CDR1 is MDHEN and CDR2 is SYDVKM. The CDR3 has 14 amino acids. As DNA, the CDR3 is TGTGCCAGCAGTTTGGACACAAGCAATCAGCCCCAGCATTTT. This codes for CASSLDTSNQPQHF.

This clone has just a few counts. This chain uses TRBV6-5 with TRBJ1-5; weak D call: TRBD1 (6 bases). Trimming took off 8 bases at V and 7 bases at J, with 15 bases between the two ends. The CDR3 is 13 residues long. Germline assignment: CDR1 MNHEY and CDR2 SVGAGI. CDR3 coding DNA: TGTGCCAGCGCCACACAGGGCGGACAGCCCCAGCATTTT. Residues: CASATQGGQPQHF.

The chain employs TRBV19 and TRBJ1-1; 7 bases align to TRBD1. V lost 5 bases, J lost 5 bases, and 8 bases stayed unmatched. This CDR3 region has 14 residues. Germline V lookup: CDR1 LNHDA, CDR2 SQIVND (reference sequence). The CDR3 DNA is TGTGCCAGTAGTCCTGGGGACAGTGGGACTGAAGCTTTCTTT. This encodes CASSPGDSGTEAFF. The whole variable domain, remainder taken from reference TRBV19 and TRBJ1-1, is DGGITQSPKYLFRKEGQNVTLSCEQNLNHDAMYWYRQDPGQGLRLIYYSQIVNDFQKGDIAEGYSVSREKKESFPLTVTSAQKNPTAFYLCASSPGDSGTEAFFGQGTRLTVV.

The J gene is TRBJ2-3, the V gene TRBV7-2; D ambiguous. Germline lookup yields CDR1 SGHTA and CDR2 FQGNSA. Trimming cost V 4 bases and J 2 bases, with 10 bases left between them. The CDR3 has 14 amino acids. CDR3 coding DNA: TGTGCCAGCAGCTCTAGGAGCCTCACAGATACGCAGTATTTT. Amino acids: CASSSRSLTDTQYF.

The rearrangement uses TRBV5-6 and TRBJ1-1; TRBD1 might be the D (5 bases). This CDR3 has 14 residues. Germline assignment: CDR1 SGHDT and CDR2 YYEEEE. V lost 0 bases to trimming and J lost 0 bases, with 6 bases between them. The CDR3 DNA is TGTGCCAGCAGCTTGGGGGGCTTGAACACTGAAGCTTTCTTT. Translation: CASSLGGLNTEAFF.

J is TRBJ2-1 and V is TRBV7-6; 12 bases match TRBD2. This CDR3 has 17 residues. The V and J ends lost 1 base and 6 bases, in that order; junction bases with no gene match: 7. Germline CDR1 SGHVS, CDR2 FNYEAQ. CDR3 DNA sequence: TGTGCCAGCAGCTTAGTCCTAGCGGGGGGGCTAGCCAATGAGCAGTTCTTC. Translation gives CASSLVLAGGLANEQFF.

V and J are TRBV7-9 and TRBJ2-5; 11 bases agree with TRBD2. After removal of 3 bases from V and 2 bases from J, the junction contained 5 bases not matched to a gene. CDR3 length equals 16 residues. The V gene's germline CDR1 is SEHNR and CDR2 FQNEAQ (reference sequence). The CDR3 loop reads CASSFRTSGFQETQYF. DNA of the CDR3: TGTGCCAGCAGCTTCCGGACTAGCGGGTTTCAAGAGACCCAGTACTTC.

The chain is built from TRBV6-6 and TRBJ1-5; no definite D call. This CDR3 has 15 residues. Germline CDR1 and CDR2: MNHNY and SVGAGI (reference sequence). V lost 2 bases and J lost 1, with 9 bases in between. The CDR3 loop is CASSYGTGSNQPQHF. For the CDR3, the DNA is TGTGCCAGCAGTTACGGCACGGGGAGCAATCAGCCCCAGCATTTT.

CDR3 residues: CASSPPQGEETQYF. The DNA of the CDR3 is TGCGCCAGCAGCCCACCACAGGGAGAAGAGACCCAGTACTTC. The rearrangement uses TRBV5-1 and TRBJ2-5; weak D call: TRBD1 (6 bases). V lost 4 bases, J lost 3 bases, and 13 bases lay in between. This CDR3 is built from 14 residues. The germline CDR1 and CDR2 sequences are SGHRS and YFSETQ.

The chain combines TRBV9 with TRBJ2-1; TRBD2 aligns across 8 bases. Germline CDR1 and CDR2: SGDLS and YYNGEE. The CDR3 has 14 residues. J lost 8 bases, V lost 0 bases, and 4 bases had no gene match. CDR3 amino acids: CASSVAHGRDEQFF. The CDR3 region has the DNA TGTGCCAGCAGCGTAGCCCACGGGAGGGATGAGCAGTTCTTC.